Listed below are T cell receptor beta chains from one sample, sequenced in a study of shared clonotypes between healthy human individuals. This table comes from immunoSEQ multiplex PCR, and its TCRdb copy is limited to in-frame clones, with some not included. In the table there are 2.3 million or so clones, more than 80% of which are singletons. The sample consisted of naive CD4+ T cells from PBMCs. The receptors here all came from a man younger than 35 in good health. Some clones in this sample may be carry-over from other donors' samples. Each CDR3 is given with its conserved first and last residue. The order of the fields is D gene, V gene, J gene, CDR3 protein. A D gene is named only where the DNA matches it firmly.

>NA|TRBV11-2|TRBJ2-7
CASSSKWGLWEQYF
>NA|TRBV5-1|TRBJ2-7
CASSLAGNSYEQYF
>NA|TRBV9|TRBJ2-2
CASSVARVNTGELFF
>NA|TRBV7-9|TRBJ1-1
CASSQKTRDRSEAFF
>TRBD2|TRBV30|TRBJ2-5
CAWSVQREARGGKRETQYF
>NA|TRBV2|TRBJ1-3
CASIFSAASGNTIYF
>TRBD1|TRBV9|TRBJ2-2
CASSVVQGLGSGELFF
>TRBD1|TRBV5-1|TRBJ1-3
CASSLPRTGNSGNTIYF
>TRBD1|TRBV27|TRBJ2-3
CASSSPGQGTDTQYF
>NA|TRBV5-1|TRBJ2-3
CASSLGQGGTDTQYF
>NA|TRBV5-4|TRBJ2-3
CASSSAGVTDTQYF
>TRBD2|TRBV15|TRBJ2-3
CATSKRASGRWSTDTQYF
>NA|TRBV9|TRBJ2-3
CASTRGGSGSSGGTDTQYF
>NA|TRBV28|TRBJ1-1
CATDGNTEAFF
>NA|TRBV2|TRBJ2-5
CASSEDPSYQETQYF
>NA|TRBV5-4|TRBJ2-1
CASSGGSGASSYNEQFF
>NA|TRBV27|TRBJ2-1
CASSLLVPERQFF
>NA|TRBV27|TRBJ1-2
CASSLKDSNYGYTF
>TRBD1|TRBV5-5|TRBJ1-3
CASSRGDSSGNTIYF
>NA|TRBV28|TRBJ1-2
CASSLPSRGLTKFYGYTF
>NA|TRBV4-1|TRBJ2-1
CASSQPRDLVLYEQFF
>NA|TRBV19|TRBJ1-5
CASSRQAGYGAQHF
>NA|TRBV6-1|TRBJ2-7
CASSVNAGLHEQYF
>TRBD1|TRBV10-3|TRBJ2-5
CAISDPTGGQETQYF
>TRBD2|TRBV4-1|TRBJ2-1
CASSQPSGRSRAVNEQFF
>NA|TRBV11-2|TRBJ2-1
CASSLAGFPYNEQFF
>NA|TRBV9|TRBJ1-2
CASSAAGALDYGYTF
>TRBD1|TRBV5-6|TRBJ1-4
CASSSTRDRGFELFF
>TRBD2|TRBV14|TRBJ2-5
CASSQDRLAGGPGLETQYF
>NA|TRBV7-9|TRBJ1-1
CASGLTGNTEAFF
>NA|TRBV5-1|TRBJ2-1
CASSPQGKAYNEQFF
>NA|TRBV7-9|TRBJ1-1
CASSSPAENTEAFF
>NA|TRBV5-4|TRBJ1-1
CASSLGAGSGAEAFF
>NA|TRBV28|TRBJ1-2
CASCNRGRRHGYTF
>NA|TRBV5-4|TRBJ2-7
CASSPGTHEQYF
>TRBD2|TRBV9|TRBJ2-1
CASPRGDRANEQFF
>NA|TRBV7-2|TRBJ2-3
CASSPPRPDTQYF
>TRBD1|TRBV5-1|TRBJ1-4
CASSMDRGENEKLFF
>NA|TRBV5-6|TRBJ2-7
CASSLGGLRGNEQYF
>NA|TRBV5-1|TRBJ2-3
CASRSPGQPSTDTQYF
>TRBD1|TRBV6-5|TRBJ1-2
CASSYGGQAGYGYTF
>NA|TRBV28|TRBJ2-6
CASSLSGPSGANVLTF
>NA|TRBV2|TRBJ2-5
CASSPPQYF
>TRBD1|TRBV5-1|TRBJ1-4
CASSGPQGANNEKLFF
>NA|TRBV5-1|TRBJ1-3
CASSTSEGSGNTIYF
>NA|TRBV4-3|TRBJ2-5
CASSQDEGAGVHF
>NA|TRBV27|TRBJ1-3
CASSEQGTLSGNTIYF
>TRBD1|TRBV5-4|TRBJ1-2
CASSLAGTGYGYTF
>TRBD2|TRBV30|TRBJ2-5
CARQLAAQETQYF
>TRBD1|TRBV5-1|TRBJ1-4
CASSLRPKTGQTNEKLFF
>TRBD1|TRBV19|TRBJ2-7
CASSMQDRVYEQYF
>TRBD2|TRBV25-1|TRBJ2-7
CASSPSGLASLSYEQYF